This T cell receptor beta chain was identified in a study of brain T cells in children with intractable seizures. Study results and limitations: Only CDR3 sequence similarity suggested viral specificity, without known HCMV serostatus. Clones missing pre-surgery may reflect undersampling of that blood sample.

Specified time point: blood from clinic visit 5 months post-surgery; TSC patient then seizure free. Only cases whose brain tissue showed the highest T cell transcript signatures were sequenced. V gave up 3 bases and J gave up 3 bases, with 10 bases separating them. This CDR3 contains 14 residues. Germline V gives CDR1 KGHDR, CDR2 SFDVKD. The table came from immunoSEQ multiplex PCR; TCRdb's copy has only in-frame clones and leaves some out. The repertoire has about 340,000 clones, 93% of them found once; the top ten carry under 7%. Details on this clone: Antigen unknown.

Sequences were derived from peripheral blood, sampled less than 6 months after surgery. The receptor comes from a boy in the first two years of life with tuberous sclerosis and intractable seizures. This rearrangement joins TRBV24-1 to TRBJ2-5; D is perhaps TRBD1 (6 bases). CDR3 sequence reads: CATSDGQIEETQYF. For the CDR3, the DNA is TGTGCCACCAGTGATGGACAGATTGAAGAGACCCAGTACTTC.